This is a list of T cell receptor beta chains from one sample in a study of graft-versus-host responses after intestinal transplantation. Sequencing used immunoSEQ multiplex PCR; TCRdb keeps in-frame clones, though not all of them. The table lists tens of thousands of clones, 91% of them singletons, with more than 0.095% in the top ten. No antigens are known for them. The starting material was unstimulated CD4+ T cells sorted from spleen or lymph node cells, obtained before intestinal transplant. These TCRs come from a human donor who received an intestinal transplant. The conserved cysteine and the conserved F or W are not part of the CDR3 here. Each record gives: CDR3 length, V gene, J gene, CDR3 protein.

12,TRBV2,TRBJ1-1,ASSGRGQNTEAF
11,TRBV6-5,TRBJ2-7,ASSSHWGGEQY
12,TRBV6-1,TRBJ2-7,ASRLDRSTYEQY
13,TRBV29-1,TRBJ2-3,SVGVTGTSTDTQY
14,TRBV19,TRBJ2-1,ASSILLGQGYNEQF
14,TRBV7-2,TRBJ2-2,ASSLVLAGGTGELF
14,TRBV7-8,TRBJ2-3,ASSLSLAGGPHTQY
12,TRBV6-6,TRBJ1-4,ASSYQGTNEKLF
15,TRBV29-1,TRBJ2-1,SVGPEGARGVYNEQF
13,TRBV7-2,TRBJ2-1,ASSLGVTGGKEQF
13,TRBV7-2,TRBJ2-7,ASSLYYSRGYEQY
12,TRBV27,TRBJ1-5,ASSSTGIGQPQH
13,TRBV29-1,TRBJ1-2,SVVSGTGGSYGYT
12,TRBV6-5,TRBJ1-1,ASSYSRGTTEAF
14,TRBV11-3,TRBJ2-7,ASSSRSGLGAYEQY
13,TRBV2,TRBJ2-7,ASKGLAESSYEQY
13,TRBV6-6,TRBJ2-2,ASSSREINTGELF
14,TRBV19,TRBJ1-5,ASSTHAPGANQPQH
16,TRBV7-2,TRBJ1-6,ASSLALTRASYNSPLH
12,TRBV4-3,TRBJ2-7,ASSQGKSSYEQY
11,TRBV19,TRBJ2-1,ASSIGESNEQF
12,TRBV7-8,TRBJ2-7,ASSRGQRIYEQY
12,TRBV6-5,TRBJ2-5,ASSSGTGRETQY
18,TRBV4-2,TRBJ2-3,ASSQDLGTSGGGGADTQY
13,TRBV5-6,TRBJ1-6,AGSWDRGSRSPLH
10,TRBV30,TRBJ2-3,AWSVQTDTQY
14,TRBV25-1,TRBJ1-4,ASSEDRGRMNEKLF
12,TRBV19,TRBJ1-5,ASSILPEGQPQH
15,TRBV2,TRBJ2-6,ASRSGTGTSGANVLT
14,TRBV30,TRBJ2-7,AWSAGGAPGLNEQY
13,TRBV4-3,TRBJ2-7,ASSQKGAYSYEQY
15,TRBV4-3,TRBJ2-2,ASSQGPGAGGTGELF
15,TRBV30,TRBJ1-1,AWSVGQGKRPYTEAF